The next 21 T cell receptor beta chains were all read from a single sample in a study of blood T cell repertoires in COVID-19. Generated by immunoSEQ multiplex PCR, the TCRdb table keeps only in-frame clones and is missing some. The repertoire holds about 70,000 clones, with approximately 91% as singletons. Sequencing input: peripheral blood. All receptors derive from a man aged 50 or older with COVID-19, enrolled during active disease.

The chain has TRBV5-1 and TRBJ2-1, with TRBD1 matching 7 bases. The CDR3 runs 14 residues. Germline loops: CDR1 SGHRS, CDR2 YFSETQ. Trimming at V came to 2 bases and at J to 5 bases, leaving 4 bases not matched to a gene. The DNA of the CDR3 is TGCGCCAGCAGCTTAGGGACAGCAAACAATGAGCAGTTCTTC. This sequence encodes CASSLGTANNEQFF.

V is TRBV6-1 and J is TRBJ2-2; maybe TRBD2 (7 bases). The CDR3 sequence is 15 residues long. The germline gives CDR1 MNHNS, CDR2 SASEGT. Trimming stripped 2 bases from V and 4 bases from J, with 11 bases between. The CDR3 DNA follows: TGTGCCAGCAGTGAAACGGCGGGGGCCACCGGGGAGCTGTTTTTT. This gives the protein CASSETAGATGELFF.

This chain uses TRBV19 with TRBJ2-3; 8 bases map to TRBD2. Trimming removed 1 base from V and 4 bases from J; junction bases left unmatched: 7. The CDR3 contains 16 residues. Looked up from germline, CDR1 is LNHDA and CDR2 is SQIVND (reference sequence). CDR3 sequence reads: CASSIGNSGGADTQYF. The CDR3 coding sequence is TGTGCCAGTAGTATAGGTAACAGCGGGGGTGCAGATACGCAGTATTTT. Complete variable domain (other parts from reference TRBV19 and TRBJ2-3): DGGITQSPKYLFRKEGQNVTLSCEQNLNHDAMYWYRQDPGQGLRLIYYSQIVNDFQKGDIAEGYSVSREKKESFPLTVTSAQKNPTAFYLCASSIGNSGGADTQYFGPGTRLTVL.

The V and J genes are TRBV10-3 and TRBJ2-5; 8 bases align to TRBD1. CDR3 length: 15 amino acids. Germline CDR1 reads ENHRY; CDR2 reads SYGVKD. V trimming: 4 bases; J trimming: 5 bases; junction bases outside the gene matches: 9. The CDR3 is CAISVGQGSAETQYF. Here the CDR3 DNA reads TGTGCCATCAGTGTAGGACAGGGAAGCGCCGAGACCCAGTACTTC.

The CDR3 DNA sequence: TGTGCCAGCAGCCGAGACAGGGAAGGTTATGGCTACACCTTC. Residues: CASSRDREGYGYTF. The rearrangement joins TRBV4-2 to TRBJ1-2, with TRBD1 matching over 7 bases. The junction had 7 bases not matched to a gene; V was cut back by 4 bases and J by 5 bases. Germline V gene data show CDR1 as LGHNA and CDR2 as YNFKEQ. This CDR3 is 14 amino acids long.

This sequence joins TRBV6-1 and TRBJ2-4, with 8 bases fitting TRBD1. V dropped 1 base and J dropped 9; count of bases not matched to a gene: 2. This CDR3 comprises 13 residues. Germline loops: CDR1 MNHNS, CDR2 SASEGT. DNA for the CDR3: TGTGCCAGCAGTGAAGGACAGGGGACCATTCAGTACTTC. Its translation: CASSEGQGTIQYF.

The chain links TRBV11-1 to TRBJ2-1; weak D call: TRBD2 (6 bases). V was shortened by 5 bases and J by 15 bases, with 20 bases between the two germline ends. The germline gives CDR1 SGHAT, CDR2 FQDESV (reference sequence). The CDR3 is 13 residues long. CDR3 protein: CASSPERLDIPFF. The CDR3 DNA reads as TGTGCCAGCAGCCCAGAACGACTAGATATACCGTTCTTC.

This sequence joins TRBV18 and TRBJ2-7; tentative D call: TRBD1 (5 bases). Trimming removed 2 bases from V and 3 bases from J, with 11 bases in between. From germline, CDR1 is KGHSH and CDR2 LQKENI. This CDR3 is 14 amino acids long. DNA of the CDR3: TGTGCCAGCTCACCATCCAGGGCCCTCTACGAGCAGTACTTC. It yields the protein CASSPSRALYEQYF.

The chain carries TRBV5-1 and TRBJ2-3; D perhaps matches TRBD1 (7 bases). Trimming stripped 3 bases from V and 3 bases from J, with 11 bases between. This CDR3 contains 14 residues. Germline V lookup: CDR1 SGHRS, CDR2 YFSETQ. The CDR3: CASSWGDSTDTQYF. CDR3 sequence (DNA): TGCGCCAGCAGCTGGGGGGACAGTACAGATACGCAGTATTTT.

The chain links TRBV19 to TRBJ1-1; D is undetermined. V lost 5 bases and J lost 7, with 11 bases in between. In germline, CDR1 is LNHDA, CDR2 SQIVND (reference sequence). The CDR3 loop spans 12 amino acids. The CDR3 coding sequence is TGTGCCAGTAGTCCCCGAGGCTATGAAGCTTTCTTT. This encodes CASSPRGYEAFF.

This clone was seen once. The chain combines TRBV6-5 with TRBJ1-2; TRBD1 aligns across 7 bases. The CDR3 extends over 15 amino acids. Germline V gene data show CDR1 as MNHEY and CDR2 as SVGAGI. V lost 5 bases, J lost 2 bases, and 8 bases stayed unmatched. CDR3 in amino acids: CASSIDREPNYGYTF. Written as DNA, the CDR3 is TGTGCCAGCAGTATCGACAGGGAGCCCAACTATGGCTACACCTTC.

The V and J genes are TRBV11-2 and TRBJ2-2; the D is unclear. The CDR3 is made up of 15 amino acids. Trimming removed 3 bases from V and 1 base from J, with 9 bases in between. CDR1 is SGHAT and CDR2 is FQNNGV in the germline V gene. The DNA for the CDR3 is TGTGCCAGCAGCTTCCAACAGTTGAACACCGGGGAGCTGTTTTTT. This translates into CASSFQQLNTGELFF.

This chain joins TRBV10-3 and TRBJ1-2; no reliable D call. Germline values: CDR1 ENHRY, CDR2 SYGVKD. The ends were cut back, 10 bases at V and 6 bases at J, with 18 bases in the middle. The CDR3 has 13 amino acids. In nucleotides, the CDR3 is TGTGCCACCTCGTCGGGGTTTTTCGATGGCTACACCTTC. It translates to CATSSGFFDGYTF.

This sequence joins TRBV5-1 and TRBJ2-7, with D possibly being TRBD1 (6 bases). The V gene's germline CDR1 is SGHRS and CDR2 YFSETQ. The CDR3 totals 17 residues. The ends were cut back, 1 base at V and 5 bases at J, with 22 bases in the middle. DNA of the CDR3: TGCGCCAGCAGCTTGTCGACAGGCCGATTAGTGGTCCACGAGCAGTACTTC. Protein sequence: CASSLSTGRLVVHEQYF.

The chain couples TRBV5-8 to TRBJ2-5; TRBD1 might be the D (5 bases). There are 14 residues in the CDR3. Trimming cost V 2 bases and J 3 bases, with 11 bases left between them. CDR1 is SGHTS and CDR2 is YDEGEE in the germline V gene. CDR3: CASSFPQGEETQYF. In DNA, the CDR3 is TGTGCCAGCAGCTTCCCGCAGGGTGAAGAGACCCAGTACTTC.

J is TRBJ2-5 and V is TRBV19, with TRBD2 matching 7 bases. V shed 8 bases, J shed 5 bases, and the junction held 11 bases outside the gene matches. Germline values: CDR1 LNHDA, CDR2 SQIVND (reference sequence). The CDR3 has 14 residues. The CDR3 is CASAREAGRETQYF. In DNA, the CDR3 is TGTGCCAGTGCCCGGGAGGCCGGCCGGGAGACCCAGTACTTC.

The chain employs TRBV28 and TRBJ1-2, with 8 bases fitting TRBD1. J lost 4 bases, V lost 5 bases, and 3 bases had no gene match. CDR1 and CDR2 (germline): MDHEN, SYDVKM. CDR3 length: 13 amino acids. The CDR3: CASSPTGGYGYTF. For the CDR3, the DNA is TGTGCCAGCAGTCCTACAGGGGGCTATGGCTACACCTTC.

The chain recombines TRBV6-6 with TRBJ2-1; weak D call: TRBD2 (6 bases). This CDR3 region has 15 residues. The V gene lost 1 base and the J gene lost 4 bases, with 11 bases spanning the gap. Germline CDR1 reads MNHNY; CDR2 reads SVGAGI (reference sequence). This chain's CDR3 is CASSYWGERYNEQFF. The CDR3 DNA follows: TGTGCCAGCAGTTACTGGGGGGAGAGATACAATGAGCAGTTCTTC.

The J gene is TRBJ2-7, the V gene TRBV4-2, with D possibly matching TRBD1 (5 bases). V was clipped by 1 base and J by 4 bases, with 14 bases between them. In germline, CDR1 is LGHNA, CDR2 YNFKEQ. This CDR3 is 15 amino acids long. CDR3: CASSQGPGLGYEQYF. The CDR3 DNA reads as TGTGCCAGCAGCCAAGGGCCAGGGTTAGGTTACGAGCAGTACTTC.

V usage is TRBV6-1 and J usage is TRBJ1-3, with a possible D match to TRBD1 (6 bases). V was pared by 3 bases and J by 3 bases, with 12 bases between. The CDR3 is 15 residues long. Germline V gene lookup returns CDR1 MNHNS and CDR2 SASEGT. The CDR3 loop is CASSEDSSYGNTIYF. Written as DNA, the CDR3 is TGTGCCAGCAGTGAGGACAGTAGCTATGGAAACACCATATATTTT.

This clone was observed once. This chain uses TRBV12-3 or TRBV12-4 with TRBJ1-3, with D unclear. The CDR3 is made up of 13 amino acids. The V gene lost 5 bases and the J gene lost 2 bases, with 7 bases spanning the gap. CDR3 DNA: TGTGCCAGCAGTATTGTCGCTGGAAACACCATATATTTT. It codes for CASSIVAGNTIYF.